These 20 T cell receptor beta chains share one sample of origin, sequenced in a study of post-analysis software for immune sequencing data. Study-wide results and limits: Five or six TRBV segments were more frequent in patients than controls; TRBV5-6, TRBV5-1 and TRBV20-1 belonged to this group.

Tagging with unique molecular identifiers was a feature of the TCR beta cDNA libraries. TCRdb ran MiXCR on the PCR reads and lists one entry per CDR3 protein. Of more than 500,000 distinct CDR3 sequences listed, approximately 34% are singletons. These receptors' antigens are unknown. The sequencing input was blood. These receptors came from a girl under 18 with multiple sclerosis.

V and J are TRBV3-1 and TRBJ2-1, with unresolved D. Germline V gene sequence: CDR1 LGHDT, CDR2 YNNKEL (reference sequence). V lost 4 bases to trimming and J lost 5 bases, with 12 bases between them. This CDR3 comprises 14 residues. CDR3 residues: CASSRGSSHNEQFF. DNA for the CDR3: TGTGCCAGCAGCCGTGGGTCCTCACACAATGAGCAGTTCTTC.

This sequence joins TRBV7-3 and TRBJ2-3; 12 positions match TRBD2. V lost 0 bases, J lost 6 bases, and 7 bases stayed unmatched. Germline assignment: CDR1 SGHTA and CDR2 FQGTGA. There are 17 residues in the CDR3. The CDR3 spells CASSLTPLAGGRDTQYF. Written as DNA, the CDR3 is TGTGCCAGCAGCTTAACGCCCCTAGCGGGGGGGCGGGATACGCAGTATTTT.

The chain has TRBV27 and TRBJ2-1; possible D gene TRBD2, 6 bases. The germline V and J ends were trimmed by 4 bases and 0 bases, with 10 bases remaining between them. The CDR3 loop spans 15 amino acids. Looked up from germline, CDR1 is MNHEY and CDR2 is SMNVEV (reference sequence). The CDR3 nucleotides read TGTGCCAGCAGTTCAGCGGGCCTCTCCTACAATGAGCAGTTCTTC. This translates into CASSSAGLSYNEQFF.

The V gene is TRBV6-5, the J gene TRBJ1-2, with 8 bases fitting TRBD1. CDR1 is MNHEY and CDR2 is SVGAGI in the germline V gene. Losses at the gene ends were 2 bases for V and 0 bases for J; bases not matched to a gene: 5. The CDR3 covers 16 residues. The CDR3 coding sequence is TGTGCCAGCAGTTACCTTGGACAGGGATCTAACTATGGCTACACCTTC. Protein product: CASSYLGQGSNYGYTF.

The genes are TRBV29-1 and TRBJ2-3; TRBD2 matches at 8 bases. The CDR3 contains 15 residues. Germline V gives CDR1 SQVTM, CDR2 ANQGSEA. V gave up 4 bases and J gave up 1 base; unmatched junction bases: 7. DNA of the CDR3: TGCAGCGTTGGCGGGACTAGGGGCGGCACAGATACGCAGTATTTT. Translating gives CSVGGTRGGTDTQYF.

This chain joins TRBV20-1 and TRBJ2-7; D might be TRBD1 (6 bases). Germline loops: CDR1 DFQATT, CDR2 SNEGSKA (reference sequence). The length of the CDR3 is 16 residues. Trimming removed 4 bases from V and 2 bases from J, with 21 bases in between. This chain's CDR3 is CSAKVVQRGRTYEQYF. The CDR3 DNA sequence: TGCAGTGCTAAGGTGGTCCAGAGGGGGAGAACCTACGAGCAGTACTTC.

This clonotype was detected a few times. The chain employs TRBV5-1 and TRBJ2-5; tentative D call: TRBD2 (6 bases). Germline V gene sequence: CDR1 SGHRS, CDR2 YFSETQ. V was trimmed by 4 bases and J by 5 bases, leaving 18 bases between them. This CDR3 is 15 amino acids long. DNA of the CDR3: TGCGCCAGCAGCGGAGGGTCTAGCACCGGGGAGACCCAGTACTTC. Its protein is CASSGGSSTGETQYF.

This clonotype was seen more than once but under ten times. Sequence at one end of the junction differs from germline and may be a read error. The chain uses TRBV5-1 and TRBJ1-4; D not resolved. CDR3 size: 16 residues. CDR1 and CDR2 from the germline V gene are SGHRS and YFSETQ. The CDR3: CASSLEQTSTNEKLYF. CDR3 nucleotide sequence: TGCGCCAGCAGCTTGGAGCAGACATCGACTAATGAAAAACTGTATTTT.

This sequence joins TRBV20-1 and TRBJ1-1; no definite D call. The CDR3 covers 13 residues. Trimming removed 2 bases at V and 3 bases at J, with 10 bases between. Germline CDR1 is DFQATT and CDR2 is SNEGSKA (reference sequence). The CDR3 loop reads CSARPVGDTEAFF. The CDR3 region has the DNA TGCAGTGCTAGACCGGTCGGTGACACTGAAGCTTTCTTT.

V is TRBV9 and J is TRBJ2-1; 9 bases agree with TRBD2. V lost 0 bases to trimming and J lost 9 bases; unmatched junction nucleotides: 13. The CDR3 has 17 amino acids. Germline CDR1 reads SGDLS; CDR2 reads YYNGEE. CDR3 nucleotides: TGTGCCAGCAGCGTAGGGAGAGGCGGGGGGGGTGCTTTTGAGCAGTTCTTC. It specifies CASSVGRGGGGAFEQFF.

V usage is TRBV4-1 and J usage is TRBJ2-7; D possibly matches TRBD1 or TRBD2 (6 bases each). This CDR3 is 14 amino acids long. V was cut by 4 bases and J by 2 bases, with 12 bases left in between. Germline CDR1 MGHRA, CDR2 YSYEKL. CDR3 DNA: TGCGCCAGCAGCCCGGGGGACAATACCTACGAGCAGTACTTC. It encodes CASSPGDNTYEQYF.

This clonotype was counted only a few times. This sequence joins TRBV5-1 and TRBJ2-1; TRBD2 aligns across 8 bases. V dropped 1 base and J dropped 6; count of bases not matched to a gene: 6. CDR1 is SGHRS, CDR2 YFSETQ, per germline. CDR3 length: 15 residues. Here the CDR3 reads CASSLRGGVPNEQFF. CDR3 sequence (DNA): TGCGCCAGCAGCTTGCGGGGGGGCGTTCCCAATGAGCAGTTCTTC.

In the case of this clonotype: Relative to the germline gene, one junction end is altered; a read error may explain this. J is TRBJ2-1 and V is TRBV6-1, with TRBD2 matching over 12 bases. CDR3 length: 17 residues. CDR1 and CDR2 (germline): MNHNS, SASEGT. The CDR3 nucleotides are TGTTCCAGCAGTATTCTAGCGGGGGGGCAGGAGGGAAATGAGCAGTTCTTC. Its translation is CSSSILAGGQEGNEQFF.

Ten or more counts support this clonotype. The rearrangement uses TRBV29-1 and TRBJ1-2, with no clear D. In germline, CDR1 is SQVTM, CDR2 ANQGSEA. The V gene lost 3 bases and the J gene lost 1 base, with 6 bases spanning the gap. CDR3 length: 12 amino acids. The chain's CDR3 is CSVDGSNYGYTF. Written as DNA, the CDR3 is TGCAGCGTTGATGGCAGTAACTATGGCTACACCTTC.

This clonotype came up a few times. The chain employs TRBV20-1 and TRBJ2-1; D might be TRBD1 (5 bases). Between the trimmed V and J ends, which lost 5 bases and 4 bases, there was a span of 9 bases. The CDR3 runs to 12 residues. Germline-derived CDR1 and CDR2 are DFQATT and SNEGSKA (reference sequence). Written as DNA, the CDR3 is TGCAGTGCTTTTCGACAGTACAATGAGCAGTTCTTC. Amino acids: CSAFRQYNEQFF.

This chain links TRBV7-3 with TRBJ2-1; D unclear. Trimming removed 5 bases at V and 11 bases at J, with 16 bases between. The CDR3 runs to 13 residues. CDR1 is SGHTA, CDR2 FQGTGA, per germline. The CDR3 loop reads CASSTTRLEKQFF. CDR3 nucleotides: TGTGCCAGCAGCACAACGAGATTGGAAAAGCAGTTCTTC.

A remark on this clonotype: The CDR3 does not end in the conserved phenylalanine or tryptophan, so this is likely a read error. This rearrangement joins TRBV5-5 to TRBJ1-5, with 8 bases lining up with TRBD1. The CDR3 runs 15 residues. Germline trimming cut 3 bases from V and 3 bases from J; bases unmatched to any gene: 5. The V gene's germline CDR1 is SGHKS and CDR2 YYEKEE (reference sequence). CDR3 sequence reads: CASSWDRSLNQPQHL. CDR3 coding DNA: TGTGCCAGCAGCTGGGACAGGAGCCTCAATCAGCCCCAGCATTTG.

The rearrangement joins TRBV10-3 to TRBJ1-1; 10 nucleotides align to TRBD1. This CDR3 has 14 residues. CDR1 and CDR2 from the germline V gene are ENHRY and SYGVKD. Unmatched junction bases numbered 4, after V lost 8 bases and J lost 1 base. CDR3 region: CAIGTGETNTEAFF. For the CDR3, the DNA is TGTGCCATCGGGACAGGGGAGACGAACACTGAAGCTTTCTTT.

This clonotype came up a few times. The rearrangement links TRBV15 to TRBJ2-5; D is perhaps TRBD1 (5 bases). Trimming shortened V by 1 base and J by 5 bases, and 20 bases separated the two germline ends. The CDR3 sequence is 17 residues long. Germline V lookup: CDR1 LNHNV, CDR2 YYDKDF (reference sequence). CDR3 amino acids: CATSRVDGAGPWETQYF. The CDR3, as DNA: TGTGCCACCAGCAGAGTTGATGGGGCAGGGCCCTGGGAGACCCAGTACTTC.

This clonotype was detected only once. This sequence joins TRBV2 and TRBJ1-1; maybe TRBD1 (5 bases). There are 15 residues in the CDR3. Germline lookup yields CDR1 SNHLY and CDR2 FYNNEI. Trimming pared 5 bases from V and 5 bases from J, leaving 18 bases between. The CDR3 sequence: CASSSNGGEGTEAFF. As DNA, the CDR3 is TGTGCCAGCAGTTCAAATGGGGGGGAGGGGACTGAAGCTTTCTTT.